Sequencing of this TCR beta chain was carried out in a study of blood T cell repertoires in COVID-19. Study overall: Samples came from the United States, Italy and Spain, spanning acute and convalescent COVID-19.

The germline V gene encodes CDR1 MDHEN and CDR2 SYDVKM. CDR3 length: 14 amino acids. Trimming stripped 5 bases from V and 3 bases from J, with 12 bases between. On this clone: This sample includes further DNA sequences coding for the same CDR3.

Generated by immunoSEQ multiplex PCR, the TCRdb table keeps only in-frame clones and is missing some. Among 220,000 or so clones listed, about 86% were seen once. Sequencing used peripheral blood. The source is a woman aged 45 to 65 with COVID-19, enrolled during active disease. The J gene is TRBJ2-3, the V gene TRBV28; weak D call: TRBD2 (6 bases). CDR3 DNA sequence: TGTGCCAGCAGTCCGTCGGGACTTACAGATACGCAGTATTTT. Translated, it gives CASSPSGLTDTQYF.